This T cell receptor beta chain is drawn from a study of post-analysis software for immune sequencing data. Incorporated into the TCR beta cDNA libraries were unique molecular identifiers, which served to reduce PCR and sequencing biases. TCRdb re-derived calls from the PCR reads in MiXCR, one entry per CDR3 protein. The sample records 150,000 or so distinct CDR3 sequences, 30% to 45% being singletons. Trimming left V 3 bases short and J 1 base short, with 10 bases between. The length of the CDR3 is 14 residues. Germline-derived CDR1 and CDR2 are SGHRS and YFSETQ. This material consisted of blood, taken after autologous hematopoietic stem cell transplantation. The rearrangement uses TRBV5-1 and TRBJ2-5, with a tentative D call TRBD1 (6 bases). This TCR was recovered from a girl between 10 and 17 years old with multiple sclerosis. For the CDR3, the DNA is TGCGCCAGCAGCTCACAGGGACCCCAAGAGACCCAGTACTTC. Its translation is CASSSQGPQETQYF.